This T cell receptor (beta chain) was sequenced for a study of cytomegalovirus exposure and HLA in healthy donors. Findings and caveats of the study: An apparent linkage of common viral pathogens to several of the most significant clusters emerged in a later analysis. Reportedly, HLA-A and HLA-B alleles of most subjects were accurately predicted from TCR beta. Previously analyzed data showed that most TCR beta V segments were productive at a frequency of about 87% or about 30%.

All the people who gave samples were healthy bone marrow donors. The CDR3 has 14 residues. The V segment lost 6 bases and the J segment 5 bases; nucleotides outside the gene matches: 5. The germline V gene encodes CDR1 LNHDA and CDR2 SQIVND (reference sequence). Vbeta (60) and Jbeta (13) primers were used in the PCR. Clones were sequenced by immunoSEQ multiplex PCR, and TCRdb holds only the in-frame ones, with some missing. This repertoire shows 170,000 or so clones, approximately 82% found once; its top ten account for about 2%. A note on this clone: Its specificity is unknown.

The clonotype was recovered from a young woman in good health and CMV-seronegative. Material: PBMCs. The genes are TRBV19 and TRBJ1-1; 11 nucleotides match TRBD1. The CDR3 sequence: CASSPDRGRTEAFF. For the CDR3, the DNA is TGTGCCAGTAGCCCGGACAGGGGGCGTACTGAAGCTTTCTTT.